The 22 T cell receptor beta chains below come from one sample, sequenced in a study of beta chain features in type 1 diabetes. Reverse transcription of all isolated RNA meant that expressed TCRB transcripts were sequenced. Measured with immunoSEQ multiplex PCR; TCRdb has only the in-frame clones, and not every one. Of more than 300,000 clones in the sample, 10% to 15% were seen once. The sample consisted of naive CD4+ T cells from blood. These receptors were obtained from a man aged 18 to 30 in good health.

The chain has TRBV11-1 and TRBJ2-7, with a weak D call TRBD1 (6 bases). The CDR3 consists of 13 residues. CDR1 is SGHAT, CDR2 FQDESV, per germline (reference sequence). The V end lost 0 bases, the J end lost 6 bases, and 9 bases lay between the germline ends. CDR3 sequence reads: CASSLAVGGEQYF. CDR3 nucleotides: TGTGCCAGCAGCTTAGCTGTAGGGGGCGAGCAGTACTTC.

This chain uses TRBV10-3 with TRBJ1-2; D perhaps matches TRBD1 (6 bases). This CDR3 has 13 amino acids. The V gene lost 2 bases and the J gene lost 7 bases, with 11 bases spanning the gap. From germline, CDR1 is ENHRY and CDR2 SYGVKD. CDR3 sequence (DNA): TGTGCCATCAGTGAGCCGGGACATAGTGGCTACACCTTC. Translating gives CAISEPGHSGYTF.

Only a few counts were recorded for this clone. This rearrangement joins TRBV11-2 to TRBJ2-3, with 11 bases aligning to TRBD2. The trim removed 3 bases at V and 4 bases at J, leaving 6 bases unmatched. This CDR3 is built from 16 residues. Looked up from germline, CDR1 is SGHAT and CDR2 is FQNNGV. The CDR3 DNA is TGTGCCAGCAGCTTCGTAGCGGGGGGGAATTCAGATACGCAGTATTTT. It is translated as CASSFVAGGNSDTQYF.

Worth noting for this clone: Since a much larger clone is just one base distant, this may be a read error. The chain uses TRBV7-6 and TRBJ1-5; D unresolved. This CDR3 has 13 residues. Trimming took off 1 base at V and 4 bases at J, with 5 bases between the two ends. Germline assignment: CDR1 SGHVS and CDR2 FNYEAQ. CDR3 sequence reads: CASSLDSNQPQHF. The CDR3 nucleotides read TGTGCCAGCAGCTTAGACAGTAATCAGCCCCAGCATTTT.

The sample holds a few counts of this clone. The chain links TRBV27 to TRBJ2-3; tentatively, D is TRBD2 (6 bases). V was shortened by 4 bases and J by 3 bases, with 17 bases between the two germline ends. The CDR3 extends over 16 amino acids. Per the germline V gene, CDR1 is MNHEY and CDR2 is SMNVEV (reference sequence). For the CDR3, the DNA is TGTGCCAGCAGTTCCCCTTGGAGGGGCAAAACAGATACGCAGTATTTT. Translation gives CASSSPWRGKTDTQYF.

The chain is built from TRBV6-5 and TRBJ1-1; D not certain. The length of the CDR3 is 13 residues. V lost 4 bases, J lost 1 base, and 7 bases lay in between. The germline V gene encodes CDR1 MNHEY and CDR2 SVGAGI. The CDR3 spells CASSSGRNTEAFF. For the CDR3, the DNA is TGTGCCAGCAGTTCGGGTCGGAACACTGAAGCTTTCTTT.

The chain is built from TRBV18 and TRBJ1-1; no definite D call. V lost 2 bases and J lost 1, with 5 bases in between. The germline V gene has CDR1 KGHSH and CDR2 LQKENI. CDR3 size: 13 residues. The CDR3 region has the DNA TGTGCCAGCTCACCAAACAAGAACACTGAAGCTTTCTTT. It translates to CASSPNKNTEAFF.

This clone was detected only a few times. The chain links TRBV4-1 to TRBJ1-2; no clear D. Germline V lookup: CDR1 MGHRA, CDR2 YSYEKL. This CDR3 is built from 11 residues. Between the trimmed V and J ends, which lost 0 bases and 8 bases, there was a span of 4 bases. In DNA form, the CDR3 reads TGCGCCAGCAGCCAAGAGGCCGGCTACACCTTC. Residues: CASSQEAGYTF.

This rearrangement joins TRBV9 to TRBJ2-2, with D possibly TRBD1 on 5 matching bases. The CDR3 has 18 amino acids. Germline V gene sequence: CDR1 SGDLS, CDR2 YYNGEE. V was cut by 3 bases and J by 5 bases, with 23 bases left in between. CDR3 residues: CASSAGLIRLKRTGELFF. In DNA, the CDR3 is TGTGCCAGCAGCGCAGGGCTGATTAGGCTAAAAAGGACCGGGGAGCTGTTTTTT.

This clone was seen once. For the CDR3, the DNA is TGTGCCAGCAGTTTGTACGGCTACGAGCAGTACTTC. Translating gives CASSLYGYEQYF. V gene TRBV28 combines with J gene TRBJ2-7, with D hard to call. The length of the CDR3 is 12 residues. CDR1 is MDHEN and CDR2 is SYDVKM in the germline V gene. V lost 3 bases and J lost 3, with 6 bases in between.

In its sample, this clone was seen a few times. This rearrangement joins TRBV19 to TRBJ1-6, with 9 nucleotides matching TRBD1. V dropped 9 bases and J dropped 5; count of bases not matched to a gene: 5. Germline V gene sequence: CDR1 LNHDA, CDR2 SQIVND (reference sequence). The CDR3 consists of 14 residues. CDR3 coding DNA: TGTGCCAGCGCCGGACAGGGGAATAATTCACCCCTCCACTTT. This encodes CASAGQGNNSPLHF.

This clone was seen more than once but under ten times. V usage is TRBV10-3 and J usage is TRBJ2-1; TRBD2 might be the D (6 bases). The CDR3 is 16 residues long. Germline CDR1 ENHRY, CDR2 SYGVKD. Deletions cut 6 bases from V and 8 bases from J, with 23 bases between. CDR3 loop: CAIRDGSGGFVYEQFF. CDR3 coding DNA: TGTGCCATCAGAGACGGCTCAGGAGGGTTTGTCTATGAGCAGTTCTTC.

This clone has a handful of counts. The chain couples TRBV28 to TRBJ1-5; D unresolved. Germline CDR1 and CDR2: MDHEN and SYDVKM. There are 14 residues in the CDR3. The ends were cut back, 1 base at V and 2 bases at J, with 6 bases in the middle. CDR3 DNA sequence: TGTGCCAGCAGTTTATTCGCAGGCAATCAGCCCCAGCATTTT. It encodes CASSLFAGNQPQHF.

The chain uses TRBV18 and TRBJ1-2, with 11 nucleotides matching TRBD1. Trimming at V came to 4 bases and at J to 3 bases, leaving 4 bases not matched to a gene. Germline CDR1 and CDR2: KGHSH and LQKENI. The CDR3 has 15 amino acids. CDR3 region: CASSQGQGDYYGYTF. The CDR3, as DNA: TGTGCCAGCTCACAGGGACAGGGGGATTACTATGGCTACACCTTC.

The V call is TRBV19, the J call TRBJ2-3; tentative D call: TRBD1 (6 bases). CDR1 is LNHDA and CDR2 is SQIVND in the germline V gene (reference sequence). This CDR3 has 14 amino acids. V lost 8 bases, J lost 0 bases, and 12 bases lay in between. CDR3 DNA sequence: TGTGCCAGTTCGGCAGGGGAAAGCACAGATACGCAGTATTTT. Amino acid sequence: CASSAGESTDTQYF.

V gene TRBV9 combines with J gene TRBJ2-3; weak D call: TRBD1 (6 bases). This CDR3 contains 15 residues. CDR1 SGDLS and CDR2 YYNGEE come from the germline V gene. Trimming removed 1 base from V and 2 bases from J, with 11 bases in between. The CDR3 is CASSVTGSPTDTQYF. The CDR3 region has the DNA TGTGCCAGCAGCGTAACAGGGTCCCCCACAGATACGCAGTATTTT.

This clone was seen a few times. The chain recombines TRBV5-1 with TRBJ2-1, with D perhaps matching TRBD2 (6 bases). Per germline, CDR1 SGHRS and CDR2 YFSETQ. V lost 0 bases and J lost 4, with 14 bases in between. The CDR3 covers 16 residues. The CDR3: CASSLGPGVIYNEQFF. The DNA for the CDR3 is TGCGCCAGCAGCTTGGGCCCGGGGGTGATATACAATGAGCAGTTCTTC.

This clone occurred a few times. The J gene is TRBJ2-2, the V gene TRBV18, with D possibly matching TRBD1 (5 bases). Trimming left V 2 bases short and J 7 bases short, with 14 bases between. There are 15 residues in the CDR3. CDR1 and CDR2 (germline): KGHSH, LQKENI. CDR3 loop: CASSPEGSGIGELFF. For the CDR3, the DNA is TGTGCCAGCTCACCAGAAGGATCAGGGATCGGGGAGCTGTTTTTT. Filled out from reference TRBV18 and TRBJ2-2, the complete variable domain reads NAGVMQNPRHLVRRRGQEARLRCSPMKGHSHVYWYRQLPEEGLKFMVYLQKENIIDESGMPKERFSAEFPKEGPSILRIQQVVRGDSAAYFCASSPEGSGIGELFFGEGSRLTVL.

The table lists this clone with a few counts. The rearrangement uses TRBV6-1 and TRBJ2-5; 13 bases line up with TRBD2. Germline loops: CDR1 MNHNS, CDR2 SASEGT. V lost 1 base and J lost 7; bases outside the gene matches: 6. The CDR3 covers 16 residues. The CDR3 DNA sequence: TGTGCCAGCAGTGAAGGACTAGCGGGGGGCCGAGGGACCCAGTACTTC. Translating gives CASSEGLAGGRGTQYF.

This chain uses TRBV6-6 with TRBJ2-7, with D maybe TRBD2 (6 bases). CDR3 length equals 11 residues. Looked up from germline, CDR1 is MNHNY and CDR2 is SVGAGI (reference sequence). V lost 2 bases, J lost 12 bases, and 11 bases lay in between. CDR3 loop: CASSYGGTAYF. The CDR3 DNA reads TGTGCCAGCAGTTACGGGGGGACCGCGTACTTC.

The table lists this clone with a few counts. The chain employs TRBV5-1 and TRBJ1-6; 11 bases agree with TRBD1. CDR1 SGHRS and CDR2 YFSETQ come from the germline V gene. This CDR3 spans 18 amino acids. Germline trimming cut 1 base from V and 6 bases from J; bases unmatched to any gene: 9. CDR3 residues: CASSLTGQGALSNSPLHF. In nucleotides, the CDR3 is TGCGCCAGCAGCTTGACAGGACAGGGGGCTTTAAGTAATTCACCCCTCCACTTT.

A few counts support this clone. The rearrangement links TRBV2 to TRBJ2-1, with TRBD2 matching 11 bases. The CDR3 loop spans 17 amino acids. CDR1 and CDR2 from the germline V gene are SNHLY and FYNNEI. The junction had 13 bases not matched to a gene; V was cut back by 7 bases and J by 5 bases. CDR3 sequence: CASTVAGGPPLNNEQFF. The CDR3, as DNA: TGTGCCAGCACCGTAGCGGGGGGGCCCCCGCTAAACAATGAGCAGTTCTTC.